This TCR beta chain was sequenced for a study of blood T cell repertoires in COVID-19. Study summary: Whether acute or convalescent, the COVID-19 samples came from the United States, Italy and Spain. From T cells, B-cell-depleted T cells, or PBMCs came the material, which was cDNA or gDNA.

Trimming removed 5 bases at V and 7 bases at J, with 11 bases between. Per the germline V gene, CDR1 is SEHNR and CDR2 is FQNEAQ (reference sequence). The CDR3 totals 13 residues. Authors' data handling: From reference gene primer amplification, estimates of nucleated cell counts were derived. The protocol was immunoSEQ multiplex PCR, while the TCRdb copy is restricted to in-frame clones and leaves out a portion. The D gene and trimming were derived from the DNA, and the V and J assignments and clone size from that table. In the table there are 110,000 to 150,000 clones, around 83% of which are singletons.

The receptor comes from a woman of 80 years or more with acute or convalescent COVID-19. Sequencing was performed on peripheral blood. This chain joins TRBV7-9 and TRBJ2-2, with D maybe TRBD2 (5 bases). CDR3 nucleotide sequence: TGTGCCAGCAGCGCCCGAGGGATCGGGGAGCTGTTTTTT. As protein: CASSARGIGELFF.